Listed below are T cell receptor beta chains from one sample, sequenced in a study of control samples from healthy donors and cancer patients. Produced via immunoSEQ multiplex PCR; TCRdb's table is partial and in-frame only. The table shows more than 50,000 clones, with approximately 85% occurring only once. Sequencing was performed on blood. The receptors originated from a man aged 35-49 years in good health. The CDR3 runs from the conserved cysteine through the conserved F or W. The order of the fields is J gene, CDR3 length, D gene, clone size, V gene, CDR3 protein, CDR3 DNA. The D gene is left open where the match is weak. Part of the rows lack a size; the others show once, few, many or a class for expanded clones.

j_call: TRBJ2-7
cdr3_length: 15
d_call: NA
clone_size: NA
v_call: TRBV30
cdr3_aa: CAWSVKDGSSYEQYF
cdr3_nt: TGTGCCTGGAGTGTCAAGGACGGGAGCTCCTACGAGCAGTACTTC

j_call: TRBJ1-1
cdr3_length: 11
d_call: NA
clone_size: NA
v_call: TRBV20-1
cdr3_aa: CSAAGYTEAFF
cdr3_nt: TGCAGTGCCGCAGGCTACACTGAAGCTTTCTTT

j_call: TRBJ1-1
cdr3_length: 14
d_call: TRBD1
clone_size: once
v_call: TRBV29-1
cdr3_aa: CSVERGQGNTEAFF
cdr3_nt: TGCAGCGTTGAACGAGGACAGGGGAACACTGAAGCTTTCTTT

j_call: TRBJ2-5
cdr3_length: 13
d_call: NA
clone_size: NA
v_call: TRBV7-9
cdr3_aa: CASSLDNQETQYF
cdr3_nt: TGTGCCAGCAGCTTAGACAACCAAGAGACCCAGTACTTC

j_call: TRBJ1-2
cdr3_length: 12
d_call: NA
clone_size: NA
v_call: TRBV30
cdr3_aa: CAWSPGASGYTF
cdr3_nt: TGTGCCTGGAGTCCAGGGGCAAGCGGCTACACCTTC

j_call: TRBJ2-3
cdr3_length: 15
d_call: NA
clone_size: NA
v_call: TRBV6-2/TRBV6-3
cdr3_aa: CASSSSPDLTDTQYF
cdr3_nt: TGTGCCAGCAGTTCCAGTCCGGACCTCACAGATACGCAGTATTTT

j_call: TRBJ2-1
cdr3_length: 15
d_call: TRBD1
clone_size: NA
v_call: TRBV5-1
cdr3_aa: CASSFGDRDYNEQFF
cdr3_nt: TGCGCCAGCAGCTTCGGGGACAGGGATTACAATGAGCAGTTCTTC

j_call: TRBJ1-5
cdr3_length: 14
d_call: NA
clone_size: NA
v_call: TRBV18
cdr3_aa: CASARTANNQPQHF
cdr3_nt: TGTGCCAGCGCGAGGACTGCTAACAATCAGCCCCAGCATTTT

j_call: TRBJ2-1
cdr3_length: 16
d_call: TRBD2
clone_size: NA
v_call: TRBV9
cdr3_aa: CASSRGGAGDSDEQFF
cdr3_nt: TGTGCCAGCAGTCGTGGTGGAGCGGGGGATTCCGATGAGCAGTTCTTC

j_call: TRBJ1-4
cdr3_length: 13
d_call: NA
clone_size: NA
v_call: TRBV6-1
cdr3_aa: CASSEEGRRKLFF
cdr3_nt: TGTGCCAGCAGTGAAGAAGGAAGAAGGAAACTGTTTTTT

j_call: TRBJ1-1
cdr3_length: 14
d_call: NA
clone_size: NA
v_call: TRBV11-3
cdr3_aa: CASSLQGEGVEAFF
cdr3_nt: TGTGCCAGCAGCTTACAAGGGGAAGGGGTAGAAGCTTTCTTT

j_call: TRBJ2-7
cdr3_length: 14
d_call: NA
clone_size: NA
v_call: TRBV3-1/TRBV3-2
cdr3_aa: CASSPLEVPYEQYF
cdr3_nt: TGTGCCAGCAGCCCACTAGAGGTCCCCTACGAGCAGTACTTC

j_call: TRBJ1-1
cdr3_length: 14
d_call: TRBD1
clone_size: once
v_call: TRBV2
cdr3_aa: CASSVGQGITEAFF
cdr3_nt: TGTGCCAGCAGCGTGGGACAGGGGATAACTGAAGCTTTCTTT

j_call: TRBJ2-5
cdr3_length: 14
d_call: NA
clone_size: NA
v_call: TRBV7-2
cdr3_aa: CASSLARGSETQYF
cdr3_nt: TGTGCCAGCAGCTTGGCCCGCGGTTCGGAGACCCAGTACTTC

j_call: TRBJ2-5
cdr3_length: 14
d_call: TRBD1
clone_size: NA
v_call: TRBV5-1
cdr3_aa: CASSLDRGSETQYF
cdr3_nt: TGCGCCAGCAGCCTCGACAGGGGTTCAGAGACCCAGTACTTC

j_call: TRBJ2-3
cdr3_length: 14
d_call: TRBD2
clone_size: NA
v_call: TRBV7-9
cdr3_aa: CASSLGASGDTQYF
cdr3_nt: TGTGCCAGCAGCTTAGGGGCTAGCGGCGATACGCAGTATTTT

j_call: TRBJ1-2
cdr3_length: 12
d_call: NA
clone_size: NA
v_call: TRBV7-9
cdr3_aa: CASSYQRTGYTF
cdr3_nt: TGTGCCAGCAGCTATCAAAGAACGGGCTACACCTTC

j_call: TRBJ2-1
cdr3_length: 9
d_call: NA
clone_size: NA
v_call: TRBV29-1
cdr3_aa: CSVDEEQFF
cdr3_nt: TGCAGCGTTGACGAGGAGCAGTTCTTC

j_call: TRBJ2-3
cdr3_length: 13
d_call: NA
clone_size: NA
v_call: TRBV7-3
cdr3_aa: CASSFRGPDTQYF
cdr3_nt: TGTGCCAGCAGCTTCAGAGGGCCAGATACGCAGTATTTT

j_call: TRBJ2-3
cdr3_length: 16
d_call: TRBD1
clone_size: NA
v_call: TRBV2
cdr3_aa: CASSPGTGDVVDTQYF
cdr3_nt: TGTGCCAGCAGTCCCGGGACAGGGGATGTTGTAGATACGCAGTATTTT

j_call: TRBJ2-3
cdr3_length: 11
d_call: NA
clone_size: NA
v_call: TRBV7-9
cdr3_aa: CASSSTDTQYF
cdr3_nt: TGTGCCAGCAGCTCCACAGATACGCAGTATTTT

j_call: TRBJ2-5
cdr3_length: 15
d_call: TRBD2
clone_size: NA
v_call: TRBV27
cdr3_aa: CASSPSVTGGKTQYF
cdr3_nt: TGTGCCAGCAGTCCCAGTGTTACGGGAGGGAAGACCCAGTACTTC

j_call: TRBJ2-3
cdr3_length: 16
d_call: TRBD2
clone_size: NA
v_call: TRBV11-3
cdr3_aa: CASSLGTSGSTDTQYF
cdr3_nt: TGTGCCAGCAGCTTGGGCACTAGCGGGAGCACAGATACGCAGTATTTT

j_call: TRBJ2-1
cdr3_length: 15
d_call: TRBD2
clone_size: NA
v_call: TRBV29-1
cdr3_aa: CSVERLAGAYNEQFF
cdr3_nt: TGCAGCGTGGAAAGACTAGCGGGAGCCTACAATGAGCAGTTCTTC

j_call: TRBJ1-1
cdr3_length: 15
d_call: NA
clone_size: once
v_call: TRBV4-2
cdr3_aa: CASSLSGKGGTEAFF
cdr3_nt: TGTGCCAGCAGCCTTTCCGGGAAGGGAGGGACTGAAGCTTTCTTT

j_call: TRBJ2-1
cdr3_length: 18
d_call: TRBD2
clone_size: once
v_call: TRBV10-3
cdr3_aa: CAISESRRLAGGYNEQFF
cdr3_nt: TGTGCCATCAGTGAGTCGAGGAGACTAGCGGGGGGCTACAATGAGCAGTTCTTC

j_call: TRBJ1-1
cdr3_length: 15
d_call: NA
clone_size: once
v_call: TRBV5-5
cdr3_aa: CASSFYTGIRAEAFF
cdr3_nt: TGTGCCAGCAGCTTTTACACAGGGATCAGGGCTGAAGCTTTCTTT

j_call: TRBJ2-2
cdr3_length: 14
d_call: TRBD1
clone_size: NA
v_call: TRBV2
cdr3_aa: CASRGTGGSGELFF
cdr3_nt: TGTGCCAGCAGGGGGACAGGGGGGAGTGGGGAGCTGTTTTTT

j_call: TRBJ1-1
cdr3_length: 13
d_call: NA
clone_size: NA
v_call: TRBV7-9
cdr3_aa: CASSPPRNTEAFF
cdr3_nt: TGTGCCAGCAGCCCCCCAAGGAACACTGAAGCTTTCTTT